This T cell receptor (beta chain) was found in a study of early T cells in non-severe SARS-CoV-2 infection. Notes on the study in general: Missing private and CD4 specificities, VDJdb matching favored anti-spike CD8 responses.

In its sample, this clonotype was seen a few times. What it binds is unknown. TCRdb reanalysed the 5' RACE reads using MiXCR and keeps one entry per CDR3 protein. This sample carries fewer than 80,000 distinct CDR3 sequences, 4% to 6% of them seen once, and the ten largest clones take 3% to 4.5%. The source of this sequence is an adult who was a healthcare worker with PCR-confirmed SARS-CoV-2 infection or an uninfected control (not recorded which). The donor label of this sample is uncertain. The source material was whole blood, sampled at baseline.

The CDR3 sequence: CATSTRLGGLGETQYF. Written as DNA, the CDR3 is TGTGCCACCAGCACCCGACTGGGGGGCCTCGGAGAGACCCAGTACTTC. The gene calls are TRBV15 and TRBJ2-5; D is tentatively TRBD1 or TRBD2 (6 bases each). V was shortened by 4 bases and J by 4 bases, with 19 bases between the two germline ends. This CDR3 region has 16 residues. CDR1 LNHNV and CDR2 YYDKDF come from the germline V gene (reference sequence).